This T cell receptor (beta chain) was captured by sequencing in a study of T cell responses to AZD1222 COVID-19 vaccine. Study-level information: Second doses that came at about 4 or about 12 weeks were put together. General study findings and limits: Most donors were white British and more were female, and clonal diversity was possibly underestimated. The reported proportion of spike-specific TCRs targeting unmutated variant regions was nearly half. No day 14 peak samples; only post-peak repertoires were characterized.

Generated by immunoSEQ multiplex PCR, the TCRdb table keeps only in-frame clones and is missing some. The sample has about 110,000 clones, roughly 88% seen once. Note on this clone: Its antigen is not known.

V lost 6 bases and J 1 base, leaving 7 bases between the germline ends. Germline CDR1 and CDR2: LNHDA and SQIVND (reference sequence). The CDR3 runs to 13 residues. This material consisted of peripheral blood, taken on day 0 of AZD1222 vaccination. V usage is TRBV19 and J usage is TRBJ1-5, with D hard to call. The TCR comes from an adult in good health. The CDR3 here is CASSLDSNQPQHF. The CDR3 DNA sequence: TGTGCCAGTAGCCTCGACAGCAATCAGCCCCAGCATTTT.